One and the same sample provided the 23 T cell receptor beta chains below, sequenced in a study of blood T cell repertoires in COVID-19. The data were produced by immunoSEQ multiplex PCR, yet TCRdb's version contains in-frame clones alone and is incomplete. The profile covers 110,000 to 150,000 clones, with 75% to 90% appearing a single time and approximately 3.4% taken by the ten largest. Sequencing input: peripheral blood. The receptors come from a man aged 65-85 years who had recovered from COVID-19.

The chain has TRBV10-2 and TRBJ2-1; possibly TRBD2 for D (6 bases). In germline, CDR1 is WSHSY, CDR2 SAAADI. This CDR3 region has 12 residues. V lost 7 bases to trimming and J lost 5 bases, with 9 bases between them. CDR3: CASTRLDNEQFF. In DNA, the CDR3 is TGCGCCAGCACTAGACTAGACAATGAGCAGTTCTTC.

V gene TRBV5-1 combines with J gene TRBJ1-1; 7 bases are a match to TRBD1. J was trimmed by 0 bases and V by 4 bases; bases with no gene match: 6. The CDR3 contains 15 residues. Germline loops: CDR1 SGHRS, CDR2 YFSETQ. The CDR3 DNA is TGCGCCAGCAGCCCGGCCGGGACAGTGAACACTGAAGCTTTCTTT. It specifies CASSPAGTVNTEAFF.

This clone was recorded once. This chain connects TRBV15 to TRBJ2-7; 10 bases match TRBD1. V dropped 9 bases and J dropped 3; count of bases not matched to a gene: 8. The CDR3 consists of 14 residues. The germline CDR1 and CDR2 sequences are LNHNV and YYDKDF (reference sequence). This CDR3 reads CATSRDRGFYEQYF. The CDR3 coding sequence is TGTGCCACTTCCCGGGACAGGGGCTTCTACGAGCAGTACTTC. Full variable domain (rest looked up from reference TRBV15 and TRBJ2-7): DAMVIQNPRYQVTQFGKPVTLSCSQTLNHNVMYWYQQKSSQAPKLLFHYYDKDFNNEADTPDNFQSRRPNTSFCFLDIRSPGLGDTAMYLCATSRDRGFYEQYFGPGTRLTVT.

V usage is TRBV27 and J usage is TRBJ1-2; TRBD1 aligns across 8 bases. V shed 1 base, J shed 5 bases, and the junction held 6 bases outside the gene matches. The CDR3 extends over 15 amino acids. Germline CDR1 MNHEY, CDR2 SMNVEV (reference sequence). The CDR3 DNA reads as TGTGCCAGCAGTTTATTGGCAGGGGGCGGGTATGGCTACACCTTC. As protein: CASSLLAGGGYGYTF.

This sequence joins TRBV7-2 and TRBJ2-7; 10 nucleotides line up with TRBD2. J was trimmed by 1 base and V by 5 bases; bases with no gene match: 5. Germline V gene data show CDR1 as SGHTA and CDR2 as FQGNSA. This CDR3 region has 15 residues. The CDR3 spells CASSPLGLASYEQYF. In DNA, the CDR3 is TGTGCCAGCAGCCCCTTGGGACTAGCGTCCTACGAGCAGTACTTC.

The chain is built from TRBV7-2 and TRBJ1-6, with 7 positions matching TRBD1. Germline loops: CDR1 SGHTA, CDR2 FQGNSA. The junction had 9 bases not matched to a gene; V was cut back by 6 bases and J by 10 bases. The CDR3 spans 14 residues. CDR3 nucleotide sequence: TGTGCCAGCAGAGGGGGACGACAGGGATCACCCCTCCACTTT. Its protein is CASRGGRQGSPLHF.

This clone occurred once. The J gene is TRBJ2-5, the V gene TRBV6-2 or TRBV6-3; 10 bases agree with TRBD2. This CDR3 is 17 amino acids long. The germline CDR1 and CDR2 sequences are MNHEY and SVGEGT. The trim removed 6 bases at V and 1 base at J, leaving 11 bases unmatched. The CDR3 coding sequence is TGTGCCAGCAGCCCCCAGGGGGGACTAGCGAGCCAAGAGACCCAGTACTTC. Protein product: CASSPQGGLASQETQYF.

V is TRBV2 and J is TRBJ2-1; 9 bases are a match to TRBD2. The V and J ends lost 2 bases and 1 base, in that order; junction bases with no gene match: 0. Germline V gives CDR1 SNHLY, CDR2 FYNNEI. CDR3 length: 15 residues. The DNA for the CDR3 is TGTGCCAGCAGTGAACTAGCGGGATCCTACAATGAGCAGTTCTTC. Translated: CASSELAGSYNEQFF.

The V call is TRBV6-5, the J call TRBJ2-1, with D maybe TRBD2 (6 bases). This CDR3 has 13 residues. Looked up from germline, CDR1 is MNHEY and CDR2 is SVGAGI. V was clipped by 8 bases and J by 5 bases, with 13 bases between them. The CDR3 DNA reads TGTGCCAGCTGGAGGGGACCACACAATGAGCAGTTCTTC. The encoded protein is CASWRGPHNEQFF.

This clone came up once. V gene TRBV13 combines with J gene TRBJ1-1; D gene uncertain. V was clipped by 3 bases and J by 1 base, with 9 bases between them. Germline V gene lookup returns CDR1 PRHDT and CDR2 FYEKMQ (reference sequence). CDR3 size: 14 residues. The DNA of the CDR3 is TGTGCCAGCAGCTTCGGTCGGGAGAACACTGAAGCTTTCTTT. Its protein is CASSFGRENTEAFF.

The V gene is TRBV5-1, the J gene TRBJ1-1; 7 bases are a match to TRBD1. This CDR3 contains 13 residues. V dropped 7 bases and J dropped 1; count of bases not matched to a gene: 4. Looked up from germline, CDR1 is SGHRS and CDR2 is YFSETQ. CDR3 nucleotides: TGCGCCAGCCGGGACAGTTCGAACACTGAAGCTTTCTTT. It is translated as CASRDSSNTEAFF.

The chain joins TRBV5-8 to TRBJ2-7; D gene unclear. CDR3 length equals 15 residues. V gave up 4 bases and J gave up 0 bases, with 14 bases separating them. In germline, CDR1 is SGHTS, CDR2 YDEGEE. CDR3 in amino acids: CASSPRPSGSYEQYF. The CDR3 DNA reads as TGTGCCAGCAGCCCGAGGCCGTCGGGCTCCTACGAGCAGTACTTC.

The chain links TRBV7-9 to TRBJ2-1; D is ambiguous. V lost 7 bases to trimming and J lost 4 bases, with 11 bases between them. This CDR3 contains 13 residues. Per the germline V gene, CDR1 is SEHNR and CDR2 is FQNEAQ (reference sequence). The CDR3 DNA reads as TGTGCCAGCACGGCTCCGAGGTACAATGAGCAGTTCTTC. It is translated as CASTAPRYNEQFF.

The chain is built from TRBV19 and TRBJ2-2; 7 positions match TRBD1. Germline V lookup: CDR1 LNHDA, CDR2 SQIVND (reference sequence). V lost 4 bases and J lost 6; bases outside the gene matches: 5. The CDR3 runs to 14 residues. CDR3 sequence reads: CASSTTGRAGELFF. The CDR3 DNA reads TGTGCCAGTAGTACGACAGGGCGAGCCGGGGAGCTGTTTTTT.

CDR3 protein: CASSYSFSYEQYF. CDR3 DNA sequence: TGTGCCAGCAGTTACAGTTTCTCCTACGAGCAGTACTTC. This sequence joins TRBV27 and TRBJ2-7; D remains unclear. From germline, CDR1 is MNHEY and CDR2 SMNVEV (reference sequence). There are 13 residues in the CDR3. Trimming left V 4 bases short and J 0 bases short, with 7 bases between.

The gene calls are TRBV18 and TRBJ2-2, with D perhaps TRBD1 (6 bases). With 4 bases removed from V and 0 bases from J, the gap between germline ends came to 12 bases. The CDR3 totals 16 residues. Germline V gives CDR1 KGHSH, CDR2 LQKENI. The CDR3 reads CASSRDNPTNTGELFF. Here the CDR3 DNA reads TGTGCCAGCTCACGGGACAACCCTACGAACACCGGGGAGCTGTTTTTT.

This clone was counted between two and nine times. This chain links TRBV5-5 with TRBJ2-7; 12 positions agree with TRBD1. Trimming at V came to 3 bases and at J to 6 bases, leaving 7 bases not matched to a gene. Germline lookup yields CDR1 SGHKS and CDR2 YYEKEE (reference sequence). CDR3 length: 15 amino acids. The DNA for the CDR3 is TGTGCCAGCAGCTGGAGGGGACAGGGGGCGATCGAGCAGTACTTC. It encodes CASSWRGQGAIEQYF. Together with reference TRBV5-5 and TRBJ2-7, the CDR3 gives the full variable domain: DAGVTQSPTHLIKTRGQQVTLRCSPISGHKSVSWYQQVLGQGPQFIFQYYEKEERGRGNFPDRFSARQFPNYSSELNVNALLLGDSALYLCASSWRGQGAIEQYFGPGTRLTVT.

The CDR3 here is CASSQDLRYRGNNQPQHF. The CDR3 DNA reads TGTGCCAGCAGCCAAGATCTGAGGTACAGGGGTAACAATCAGCCCCAGCATTTT. V gene TRBV3-1 (or the pseudogene TRBV3-2) combines with J gene TRBJ1-5, with 7 bases lining up with TRBD1. The CDR3 is made up of 18 amino acids. Germline V gives CDR1 LGHDT, CDR2 YNNKEL (reference sequence). The ends lost 0 bases at V and 3 bases at J; junction bases unmatched: 11.

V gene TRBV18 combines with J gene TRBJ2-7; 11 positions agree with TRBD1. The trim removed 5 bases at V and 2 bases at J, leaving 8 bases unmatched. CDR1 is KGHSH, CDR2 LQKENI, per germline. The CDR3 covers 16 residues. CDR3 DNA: TGTGCCAGCTCAACATCCAGGACAGGGGGCACCTACGAGCAGTACTTC. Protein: CASSTSRTGGTYEQYF.

CDR3 DNA sequence: TGTGCCAGTAGTATTAGCACCTCCTACGAGCAGTACTTC. Residues: CASSISTSYEQYF. The chain joins TRBV19 to TRBJ2-7, with D unclear. The CDR3 covers 13 residues. V lost 3 bases and J lost 0, with 6 bases in between. CDR1 and CDR2 from the germline V gene are LNHDA and SQIVND (reference sequence). Filled out from reference TRBV19 and TRBJ2-7, the complete variable domain reads DGGITQSPKYLFRKEGQNVTLSCEQNLNHDAMYWYRQDPGQGLRLIYYSQIVNDFQKGDIAEGYSVSREKKESFPLTVTSAQKNPTAFYLCASSISTSYEQYFGPGTRLTVT.

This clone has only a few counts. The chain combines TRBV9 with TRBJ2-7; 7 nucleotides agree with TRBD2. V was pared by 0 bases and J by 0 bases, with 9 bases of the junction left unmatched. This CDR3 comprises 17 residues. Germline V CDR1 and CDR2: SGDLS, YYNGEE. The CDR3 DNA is TGTGCCAGCAGCGTAGATTATCGGGGGAGGGGCTCCTACGAGCAGTACTTC. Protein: CASSVDYRGRGSYEQYF.

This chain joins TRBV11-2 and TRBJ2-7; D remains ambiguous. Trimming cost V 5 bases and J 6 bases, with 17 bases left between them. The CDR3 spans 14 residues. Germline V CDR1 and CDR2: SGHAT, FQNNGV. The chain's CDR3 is CASSPRWVASEQYF. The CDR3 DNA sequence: TGTGCCAGCAGCCCGCGGTGGGTAGCCTCCGAGCAGTACTTC. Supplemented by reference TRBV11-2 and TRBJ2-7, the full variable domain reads EAGVAQSPRYKIIEKRQSVAFWCNPISGHATLYWYQQILGQGPKLLIQFQNNGVVDDSQLPKDRFSAERLKGVDSTLKIQPAKLEDSAVYLCASSPRWVASEQYFGPGTRLTVT.

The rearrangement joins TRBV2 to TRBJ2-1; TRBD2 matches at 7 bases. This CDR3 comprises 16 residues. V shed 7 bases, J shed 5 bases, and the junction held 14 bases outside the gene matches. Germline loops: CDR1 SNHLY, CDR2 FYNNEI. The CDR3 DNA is TGTGCCAGCATCCGGGGAGGGGCTAGCCTAAACAATGAGCAGTTCTTC. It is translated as CASIRGGASLNNEQFF. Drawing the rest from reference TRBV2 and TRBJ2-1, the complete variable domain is EPEVTQTPSHQVTQMGQEVILRCVPISNHLYFYWYRQILGQKVEFLVSFYNNEISEKSEIFDDQFSVERPDGSNFTLKIRSTKLEDSAMYFCASIRGGASLNNEQFFGPGTRLTVL.